A selection of T cell receptor beta chains follows, all from one sample in a study of T cell clonotyping in hematopoietic cell transplantation. Data came from immunoSEQ multiplex PCR; TCRdb stores just in-frame clones and leaves some out. The data hold tens of thousands of clones, with just over 90% observed a single time. Sequencing was performed on peripheral blood mononuclear cells, taken before stem cell transplant. Source of these receptors: a man between 45 and 60 years old with acute myeloid leukemia. Some clones in this sample may be carry-over from other donors' samples. The conserved cysteine and the conserved F or W are not part of the CDR3 here.

J | V | CDR3
TRBJ1-5 | TRBV5-6 | ASSRGGSSNQPQH
TRBJ2-2 | TRBV4-2 | ASSPGGAFTGELF
TRBJ1-1 | TRBV27 | ASSLSGDRKAF
TRBJ2-7 | TRBV7-2 | ASSSHREHYEQY
TRBJ2-1 | TRBV13 | ASSAGTSGGAHEQF
TRBJ2-4 | TRBV28 | ASSRGRGAKNIQY
TRBJ1-1 | TRBV30 | AWSAPRGGGTEAF
TRBJ2-2 | TRBV5-1 | ASSFLGQGDTGELF
TRBJ1-1 | TRBV5-4 | ASSRDSGTEAF
TRBJ1-1 | TRBV19 | ASSQTGDTEAF
TRBJ1-2 | TRBV19 | ASSISGGPNYGYT
TRBJ2-2 | TRBV5-1 | ASSSPGSGYTGELF
TRBJ2-7 | TRBV5-1 | ASSERGAQGEQY
TRBJ1-5 | TRBV7-2 | ASSLYRGSNQPQH
TRBJ2-3 | TRBV14 | ASSQRTTDTQY
TRBJ1-3 | TRBV11-2 | ASSIGPSSGNTIY
TRBJ1-2 | TRBV5-4 | ASSFIQGVGYT
TRBJ2-7 | TRBV6-5 | ASSYSGDSSSYEQY
TRBJ2-7 | TRBV5-1 | ASSFGGASSYEQY
TRBJ2-2 | TRBV27 | ASRILRGGELF
TRBJ2-3 | TRBV6-1 | ASRIAGTDTQY
TRBJ2-4 | TRBV27 | ASSPYRGIQY
TRBJ2-1 | TRBV11-2 | ASSPELGYEQF
TRBJ2-5 | TRBV19 | ASSTWTSGDQETQY
TRBJ2-2 | TRBV10-2 | ASNTGLAGGTGELF
TRBJ2-5 | TRBV5-1 | ASSLAAGYQETQY
TRBJ2-3 | TRBV2 | AGRSGPYRGWTSGRGTDTQY
TRBJ1-4 | TRBV14 | ASSQAPTDEKLF
TRBJ2-6 | TRBV19 | ASSTINSGANVLT
TRBJ1-4 | TRBV5-6 | ASSSGTGKKLF
TRBJ2-7 | TRBV5-1 | ASSLGTGRAISSSY
TRBJ2-3 | TRBV30 | AWKRGLYFDTQY
TRBJ1-1 | TRBV5-4 | ASSRQTLLNTEAF
TRBJ2-1 | TRBV7-9 | ASSLWLAATYNEQF
TRBJ2-1 | TRBV19 | ASSGTGTYNEQF
TRBJ1-5 | TRBV4-1 | ASSQGDRENQPQH
TRBJ2-5 | TRBV5-1 | ASSLLGLGEETQY
TRBJ2-7 | TRBV23-1 | ASTPSGGRNDEQY
TRBJ2-1 | TRBV7-2 | ASSLRGRSPYNEQF
TRBJ1-2 | TRBV5-4 | ASSPARGQSYGYT
TRBJ1-1 | TRBV19 | ASTSGWTEAF
TRBJ2-5 | TRBV6-1 | ASSEAAGGGETQY
TRBJ1-1 | TRBV27 | ASSPRSRGNTEAF
TRBJ2-1 | TRBV5-6 | ASSRGGANEQF
TRBJ2-7 | TRBV29-1 | SVKRTTSGEQY
TRBJ1-2 | TRBV7-2 | ASSLEKGAGPYGYT
TRBJ2-7 | TRBV5-1 | ASSSTGEQY
TRBJ1-2 | TRBV7-3 | ASSLSGTGVYGYT
TRBJ1-2 | TRBV9 | ASSLQIGGGHGYT
TRBJ1-2 | TRBV5-4 | ASSSNDYGYT
TRBJ2-1 | TRBV18 | ASSPGRGVYNEQF
TRBJ1-5 | TRBV7-2 | ASSLGGQPQH